This is a list of T cell receptor beta chains from one sample in a study of blood T cell repertoires in COVID-19. Assay: immunoSEQ multiplex PCR; the TCRdb copy retains only in-frame clones and omits some. The sample comprises 130,000 or so clones, around four fifths of which are singletons, and 2% to 3% rests with the top ten. Material: PBMCs or T cells enriched from blood (not recorded which). The receptors shown here come from a man aged 40-55 years with acute COVID-19. Both conserved end residues are part of each CDR3. The D gene is left open where the match is weak. Size is stated for part of the rows, as once, few or many counts, or as a class when the clone is expanded.

V gene: TRBV3-1/TRBV3-2
D gene: NA
clone size: NA
J gene: TRBJ2-7
CDR3 DNA: TGTGCCAGCAGCCACTTCTACGAGCAGTACTTC
CDR3 protein: CASSHFYEQYF

V gene: TRBV6-6
D gene: TRBD1
clone size: NA
J gene: TRBJ1-4
CDR3 DNA: TGTGCCAGCAGTCGGAGTAGACAGGGGGCGCGTCCTAATGAAAAACTGTTTTTT
CDR3 protein: CASSRSRQGARPNEKLFF

V gene: TRBV5-1
D gene: TRBD2
clone size: NA
J gene: TRBJ2-2
CDR3 DNA: TGCGCCAGCAGCTTGCTAGCGGGAGGCCGGGAGCTGTTTTTT
CDR3 protein: CASSLLAGGRELFF

V gene: TRBV6-5
D gene: NA
clone size: NA
J gene: TRBJ1-6
CDR3 DNA: TGTGCCAGCAGTACAAATCAAGGGGATTCACCCCTCCACTTT
CDR3 protein: CASSTNQGDSPLHF

V gene: TRBV15
D gene: NA
clone size: NA
J gene: TRBJ2-3
CDR3 DNA: TGTGCCACCAGCACTTCAGGGGGCACAGATACGCAGTATTTT
CDR3 protein: CATSTSGGTDTQYF

V gene: TRBV18
D gene: NA
clone size: NA
J gene: TRBJ2-7
CDR3 DNA: TGTGCCAGCTCACCTCTCGGGAATCTATACGAGCAGTACTTC
CDR3 protein: CASSPLGNLYEQYF

V gene: TRBV7-2
D gene: NA
clone size: NA
J gene: TRBJ1-4
CDR3 DNA: TGTGCCAGCAGCCGGCCCCCCCAGGCGTCTAATGAAAAACTGTTTTTT
CDR3 protein: CASSRPPQASNEKLFF

V gene: TRBV6-1
D gene: TRBD2
clone size: NA
J gene: TRBJ2-7
CDR3 DNA: TGTGCCAGCAGTGAAGCAGGGTTAGCGGGAGGACGCGAGCAGTACTTC
CDR3 protein: CASSEAGLAGGREQYF

V gene: TRBV10-1
D gene: NA
clone size: NA
J gene: TRBJ2-2
CDR3 DNA: TGCGCCAGCAGTGGGGGGTGGACTACGAACACCGGGGAGCTGTTTTTT
CDR3 protein: CASSGGWTTNTGELFF

V gene: TRBV24-1
D gene: TRBD1
clone size: NA
J gene: TRBJ1-4
CDR3 DNA: TGTGCCACCAGTGATCCGGGACAGGGTAATGAAAAACTGTTTTTT
CDR3 protein: CATSDPGQGNEKLFF

V gene: TRBV5-1
D gene: NA
clone size: NA
J gene: TRBJ2-3
CDR3 DNA: TGCGCCAGCAGACCGTCACTAGATACGCAGTATTTT
CDR3 protein: CASRPSLDTQYF

V gene: TRBV6-5
D gene: NA
clone size: NA
J gene: TRBJ2-1
CDR3 DNA: TGTGCCAGCAAATTTTTAGAGAGGGCCTCGGAAGACTCGTTCTTC
CDR3 protein: CASKFLERASEDSFF

V gene: TRBV24-1
D gene: TRBD1
clone size: NA
J gene: TRBJ2-3
CDR3 DNA: TGTGCCACCAGTGATAAGGACAGGGGGCCCCTAGATACGCAGTATTTT
CDR3 protein: CATSDKDRGPLDTQYF

V gene: TRBV27
D gene: TRBD1
clone size: few
J gene: TRBJ1-6
CDR3 DNA: TGTGCCAGCACCAGGGGGGTCGGGTCACCCCTCCACTTT
CDR3 protein: CASTRGVGSPLHF

V gene: TRBV6-6
D gene: TRBD2
clone size: NA
J gene: TRBJ2-7
CDR3 DNA: TGTGCCAGCAGTACGCGGGGGAACTCCTACGAGCAGTACTTC
CDR3 protein: CASSTRGNSYEQYF

V gene: TRBV27
D gene: TRBD1
clone size: NA
J gene: TRBJ2-1
CDR3 DNA: TGTGCCAGCAGTGGGACAGCCAATTACAATGAGCAGTTCTTC
CDR3 protein: CASSGTANYNEQFF

V gene: TRBV1
D gene: NA
clone size: NA
J gene: TRBJ2-7
CDR3 DNA: TGCACCAGCAGCCAAGATCGACTAGCGGGAGGACGGGACGAGCAGTACTTC
CDR3 protein: CTSSQDRLAGGRDEQYF

V gene: TRBV19
D gene: NA
clone size: NA
J gene: TRBJ1-2
CDR3 DNA: TGTGCCAGTAGTATCGTGGGGGGATATGGCTACACCTTC
CDR3 protein: CASSIVGGYGYTF

V gene: TRBV19
D gene: NA
clone size: few
J gene: TRBJ2-2
CDR3 DNA: TGTGCCAGTATACCCGAGGAAGCCGGGGAGCTGTTTTTT
CDR3 protein: CASIPEEAGELFF

V gene: TRBV13
D gene: TRBD1
clone size: NA
J gene: TRBJ1-6
CDR3 DNA: TGTGCCAGCAGCTCCTGGACAGGGACCTCACCCCTCCACTTT
CDR3 protein: CASSSWTGTSPLHF

V gene: TRBV28
D gene: TRBD1
clone size: NA
J gene: TRBJ1-6
CDR3 DNA: TGTGCCAGCAGCCTGGGACAGGGGAATTCACCCCTCCACTTT
CDR3 protein: CASSLGQGNSPLHF

V gene: TRBV28
D gene: TRBD2
clone size: NA
J gene: TRBJ2-1
CDR3 DNA: TGTGCCAGCAGTTTTCCCGGGGGGTCCTACAATGAGCAGTTCTTC
CDR3 protein: CASSFPGGSYNEQFF